Detailed here is one TCR beta chain. The entry originates in a study of blood T cells in healthy people across ages. From germline, CDR1 is DFQATT and CDR2 SNEGSKA (reference sequence). The ends lost 8 bases at V and 4 bases at J; junction bases unmatched: 7. CDR3 length: 13 residues. Using a J-beta primer mix together with a sample-barcoded 5' primer, a second PCR was run for roughly 7 to 11 cycles. Every cDNA molecule bore a tag from a template-switch adaptor containing 12 random nucleotides. One entry per CDR3 protein results from TCRdb running MiXCR on the 5' RACE reads. The table includes 500,000 to 550,000 distinct CDR3 sequences, around 24% detected once. The data were also submitted as part of a second study, on T cells of mothers and their children. That paper adds: A few healthy Caucasian mothers served as donors, and their six children did as well. Mothers and children who were related shared slightly more overlap than unrelated pairs, but not significantly more.

The sequenced sample was blood. The TCR comes from a boy between 10 and 17 years old in good health. The chain combines TRBV20-1 with TRBJ2-3, with TRBD1 identical over 9 bases. The CDR3 reads CSIQGAVADTQYF. Written as DNA, the CDR3 is TGCAGTATACAGGGGGCAGTCGCAGATACGCAGTATTTT.